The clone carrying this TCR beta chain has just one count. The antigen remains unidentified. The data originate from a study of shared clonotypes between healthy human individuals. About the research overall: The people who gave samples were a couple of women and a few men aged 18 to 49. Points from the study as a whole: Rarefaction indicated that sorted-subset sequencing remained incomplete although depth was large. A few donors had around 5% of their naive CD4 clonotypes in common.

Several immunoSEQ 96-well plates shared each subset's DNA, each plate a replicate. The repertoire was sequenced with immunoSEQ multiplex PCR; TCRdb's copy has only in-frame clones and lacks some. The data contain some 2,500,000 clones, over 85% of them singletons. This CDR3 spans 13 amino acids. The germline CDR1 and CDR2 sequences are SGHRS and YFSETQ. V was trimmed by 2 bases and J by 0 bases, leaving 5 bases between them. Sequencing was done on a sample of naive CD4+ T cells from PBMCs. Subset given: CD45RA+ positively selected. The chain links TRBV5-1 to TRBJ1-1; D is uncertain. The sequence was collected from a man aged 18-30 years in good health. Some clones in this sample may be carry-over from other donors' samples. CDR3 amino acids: CASSFGLNTEAFF. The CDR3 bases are TGCGCCAGCAGCTTTGGGCTGAACACTGAAGCTTTCTTT.